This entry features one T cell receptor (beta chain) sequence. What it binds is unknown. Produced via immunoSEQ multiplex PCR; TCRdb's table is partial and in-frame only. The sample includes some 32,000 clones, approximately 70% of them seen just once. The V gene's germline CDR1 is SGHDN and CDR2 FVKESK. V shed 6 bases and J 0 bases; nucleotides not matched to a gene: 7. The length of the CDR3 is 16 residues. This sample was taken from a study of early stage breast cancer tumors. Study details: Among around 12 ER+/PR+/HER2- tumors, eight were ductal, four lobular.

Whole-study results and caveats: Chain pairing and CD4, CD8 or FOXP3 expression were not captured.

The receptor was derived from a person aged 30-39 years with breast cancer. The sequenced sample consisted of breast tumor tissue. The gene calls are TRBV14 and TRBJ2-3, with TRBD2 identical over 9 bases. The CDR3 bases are TGTGCCAGCAGTTTAGTAGCGGGGGCAAGCACAGATACGCAGTATTTT. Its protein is CASSLVAGASTDTQYF.